A single sample gave rise to the 15 T cell receptor beta chains below, sequenced in a study of T-cell reconstitution after alpha-beta-depleted transplantation in children. It was with unique molecular identifiers that the TCRbeta library was prepared. TCRdb itself ran the PCR reads through MiXCR, one entry per CDR3 protein. Of about 110,000 distinct CDR3 sequences listed, 10% to 13% are singletons. The material sequenced was PBMCs, taken before TCRalphabeta/CD19-depleted stem cell transplant. Receptor source: a boy between 2 and 10 years old with acute lymphoblastic leukemia, due to receive a stem cell transplant.

This clonotype has at least ten counts. The rearrangement links TRBV7-9 to TRBJ2-5, with D perhaps TRBD2 (6 bases). CDR1 SEHNR and CDR2 FQNEAQ come from the germline V gene (reference sequence). The CDR3 is 14 residues long. V lost 0 bases to trimming and J lost 11 bases, with 16 bases between them. The CDR3 is CASSLAMSGAGQYF. The CDR3 coding sequence is TGTGCCAGCAGCTTAGCGATGAGCGGTGCGGGGCAGTACTTC.

This clonotype occurred many times. This chain joins TRBV7-9 and TRBJ2-3, with D maybe TRBD2 (5 bases). CDR1 and CDR2 (germline): SEHNR, FQNEAQ (reference sequence). Trimming shortened V by 3 bases and J by 2 bases, and 12 bases separated the two germline ends. CDR3 length: 15 amino acids. The CDR3 reads CASSFVLGDTDTQYF. The CDR3 coding sequence is TGTGCCAGCAGCTTCGTACTAGGTGACACAGATACGCAGTATTTT.

This clonotype was seen repeatedly, ten times or more. This chain links TRBV6-5 with TRBJ2-1; D call uncertain. The germline CDR1 and CDR2 sequences are MNHEY and SVGAGI. The CDR3 sequence is 11 residues long. Trimming took 5 bases from V and 5 from J, leaving 4 bases between them. The CDR3 region has the DNA TGTGCCAGCAGTCAGAACAATGAGCAGTTCTTC. Its protein product is CASSQNNEQFF.

The table lists this clonotype with many counts. The rearrangement uses TRBV5-1 and TRBJ1-1; no reliable D call. Looked up from germline, CDR1 is SGHRS and CDR2 is YFSETQ. V was shortened by 4 bases and J by 1 base, with 8 bases between the two germline ends. The CDR3 runs to 13 residues. CDR3 loop: CASSRTRNTEAFF. As DNA, the CDR3 is TGCGCCAGCAGCAGAACGAGGAACACTGAAGCTTTCTTT.

The J gene is TRBJ1-1, the V gene TRBV7-6; D ambiguous. The germline V gene encodes CDR1 SGHVS and CDR2 FNYEAQ. The length of the CDR3 is 13 residues. Trimming stripped 5 bases from V and 7 bases from J, with 14 bases between. The CDR3 region has the DNA TGTGCCAGCAGCCACTGGGTAGGCAATGAAGCTTTCTTT. Translation gives CASSHWVGNEAFF.

The gene calls are TRBV7-9 and TRBJ2-3; D may be TRBD2 (5 bases). Germline V gene lookup returns CDR1 SEHNR and CDR2 FQNEAQ (reference sequence). V lost 0 bases, J lost 3 bases, and 10 bases lay in between. The CDR3 is made up of 15 amino acids. The chain's CDR3 is CASSLASGRTDTQYF. The CDR3 DNA follows: TGTGCCAGCAGCTTAGCGTCGGGGAGAACAGATACGCAGTATTTT.

The genes are TRBV6-1 and TRBJ1-6, with D maybe TRBD1 (5 bases). Germline CDR1 is MNHNS and CDR2 is SASEGT. Trimming shortened V by 10 bases and J by 9 bases, and 16 bases separated the two germline ends. CDR3 length: 13 amino acids. The CDR3 loop is CATQEGWTSPLHF. Written as DNA, the CDR3 is TGTGCCACCCAGGAGGGGTGGACTTCACCCCTCCACTTT.

This clonotype was detected ten times or more. V usage is TRBV5-1 and J usage is TRBJ2-5; 11 positions match TRBD2. Per germline, CDR1 SGHRS and CDR2 YFSETQ. The V and J ends lost 4 bases and 5 bases, in that order; junction bases with no gene match: 10. CDR3 size: 16 residues. CDR3 bases: TGCGCCAGCAGCCCTGGTGCTAGCGGGAGGCCGGAGACCCAGTACTTC. This codes for CASSPGASGRPETQYF.

This chain links TRBV20-1 with TRBJ2-5, with a weak D call TRBD2 (5 bases). Germline values: CDR1 DFQATT, CDR2 SNEGSKA (reference sequence). The ends were cut back, 2 bases at V and 0 bases at J, with 16 bases in the middle. This CDR3 spans 16 amino acids. This CDR3 reads CSARFGLAGNQETQYF. The CDR3 DNA follows: TGCAGTGCTAGATTCGGACTGGCCGGAAACCAAGAGACCCAGTACTTC.

V and J are TRBV18 and TRBJ1-3; D might be TRBD1 (5 bases). The CDR3 consists of 17 residues. The V end lost 1 base, the J end lost 0 bases, and 13 bases lay between the germline ends. The germline V gene has CDR1 KGHSH and CDR2 LQKENI. The DNA of the CDR3 is TGTGCCAGCTCACCACTCCCGGGGGTCGACTCTGGAAACACCATATATTTT. The encoded protein is CASSPLPGVDSGNTIYF.

The chain is built from TRBV2 and TRBJ1-1, with 11 nucleotides matching TRBD1. The CDR3 runs 15 residues. CDR1 is SNHLY, CDR2 FYNNEI, per germline. V lost 6 bases, J lost 5 bases, and 8 bases stayed unmatched. Here the CDR3 DNA reads TGTGCCAGCAGGTCAGAAGGGACAGGGGGAACTGAAGCTTTCTTT. It translates to CASRSEGTGGTEAFF.

This clonotype was seen many times. V is TRBV20-1 and J is TRBJ2-3; D is perhaps TRBD2 (6 bases). V gave up 3 bases and J gave up 2 bases, with 9 bases separating them. The CDR3 is 13 amino acids. Germline lookup yields CDR1 DFQATT and CDR2 SNEGSKA (reference sequence). The CDR3 spells CSARRGATDTQYF. The CDR3 DNA reads TGCAGTGCTAGGCGGGGAGCCACAGATACGCAGTATTTT.

The chain is built from TRBV14 and TRBJ1-2; 7 bases are shared with TRBD1. Germline loops: CDR1 SGHDN, CDR2 FVKESK. CDR3 length equals 14 residues. The ends lost 5 bases at V and 3 bases at J; junction bases unmatched: 6. In DNA form, the CDR3 reads TGTGCCAGCAGCATTACGACAGGGTACTATGGCTACACCTTC. It yields the protein CASSITTGYYGYTF. Filled out from reference TRBV14 and TRBJ1-2, the complete variable domain reads EAGVTQFPSHSVIEKGQTVTLRCDPISGHDNLYWYRRVMGKEIKFLLHFVKESKQDESGMPNNRFLAERTGGTYSTLKVQPAELEDSGVYFCASSITTGYYGYTFGSGTRLTVV.

This clonotype was found a few times. The chain joins TRBV10-2 to TRBJ2-7; D gene unclear. V was cut by 6 bases and J by 5 bases, with 17 bases left in between. CDR3 size: 14 residues. Germline CDR1 reads WSHSY; CDR2 reads SAAADI. The CDR3: CASSLNTPYHEQYF. CDR3 DNA sequence: TGCGCCAGCAGCCTAAACACTCCCTACCACGAGCAGTACTTC.

This clonotype was detected only a few times. The CDR3 reads CASSLIAGGTEAFF. CDR3 DNA sequence: TGTGCCAGCAGTTTGATAGCGGGCGGCACTGAAGCTTTCTTT. The rearrangement uses TRBV12-3 or TRBV12-4 and TRBJ1-1; no firm D call. The CDR3 is 14 residues long. The germline V and J ends were trimmed by 3 bases and 4 bases, with 12 bases remaining between them.